These 14 T cell receptor beta chains share one sample of origin, sequenced in a study of cytomegalovirus exposure and HLA in healthy donors. The PCR was carried out with 60 Vbeta primers and 13 Jbeta primers. TCRdb's copy holds only in-frame clones and misses some; the assay was immunoSEQ multiplex PCR. The sample has around 150,000 clones, 75% to 80% seen once. Sequencing used PBMCs. The receptors were gathered from a man between 50 and 59 years old in good health and CMV-seropositive.

Worth noting for this clone: The same CDR3 can be traced to other DNA sequences in this sample. The chain is built from TRBV9 and TRBJ2-2, with D possibly TRBD1 on 6 matching bases. This CDR3 contains 14 residues. Germline CDR1 SGDLS, CDR2 YYNGEE. With 0 bases removed from V and 8 bases from J, the gap between germline ends came to 11 bases. In DNA, the CDR3 is TGTGCCAGCAGCGTAGCAACAGGGTCTGGGGAGCTGTTTTTT. This codes for CASSVATGSGELFF.

This sequence joins TRBV4-1 and TRBJ1-2; the D gene is possibly TRBD1 (6 bases). V was cut by 2 bases and J by 0 bases, with 13 bases left in between. Germline CDR1 is MGHRA and CDR2 is YSYEKL. CDR3 length: 16 amino acids. CDR3 DNA: TGCGCCAGCAGCCAAACTCAGGACAGAACTAACTATGGCTACACCTTC. Protein product: CASSQTQDRTNYGYTF.

This clone was detected a few times. The chain employs TRBV2 and TRBJ2-1; 8 positions agree with TRBD2. From germline, CDR1 is SNHLY and CDR2 FYNNEI. With V trimmed by 3 bases and J by 4 bases, 5 bases remained unmatched. This CDR3 region has 15 residues. CDR3 sequence: CASSDERGKYNEQFF. The CDR3 nucleotides are TGTGCCAGCAGTGATGAGCGGGGGAAATACAATGAGCAGTTCTTC. Complete variable domain (other parts from reference TRBV2 and TRBJ2-1): EPEVTQTPSHQVTQMGQEVILRCVPISNHLYFYWYRQILGQKVEFLVSFYNNEISEKSEIFDDQFSVERPDGSNFTLKIRSTKLEDSAMYFCASSDERGKYNEQFFGPGTRLTVL.

This clone showed up just once. The chain links TRBV28 to TRBJ1-5; weak D call: TRBD1 (6 bases). CDR1 and CDR2 from the germline V gene are MDHEN and SYDVKM. The CDR3 contains 14 residues. Trimming pared 10 bases from V and 0 bases from J, leaving 13 bases between. Here the CDR3 reads CAIAGTPSNQPQHF. The CDR3 DNA follows: TGTGCCATAGCGGGGACACCTAGCAATCAGCCCCAGCATTTT.

The gene calls are TRBV11-2 and TRBJ1-1; D call uncertain. V lost 2 bases and J 0 bases, leaving 4 bases between the germline ends. From germline, CDR1 is SGHAT and CDR2 FQNNGV. The CDR3 loop spans 13 amino acids. CDR3 sequence (DNA): TGTGCCAGCAGCTTACCCATGAACACTGAAGCTTTCTTT. It specifies CASSLPMNTEAFF. Complete variable domain (other parts from reference TRBV11-2 and TRBJ1-1): EAGVAQSPRYKIIEKRQSVAFWCNPISGHATLYWYQQILGQGPKLLIQFQNNGVVDDSQLPKDRFSAERLKGVDSTLKIQPAKLEDSAVYLCASSLPMNTEAFFGQGTRLTVV.

The CDR3 nucleotides are TGTGCCAGCCAAAAGGGGGTTTTAGGGACTGAAGCTTTCTTT. This gives the protein CASQKGVLGTEAFF. This rearrangement joins TRBV6-5 to TRBJ1-1, with D tentatively TRBD1 (6 bases). The V gene lost 8 bases and the J gene lost 5 bases, with 18 bases spanning the gap. This CDR3 region has 14 residues. Germline V lookup: CDR1 MNHEY, CDR2 SVGAGI.

The rearrangement uses TRBV27 and TRBJ2-4, with 9 nucleotides matching TRBD2. J gave up 6 bases and V 5 bases, and 11 bases lay outside the gene matches. The CDR3 is 16 amino acids. Germline CDR1 reads MNHEY; CDR2 reads SMNVEV (reference sequence). CDR3 nucleotide sequence: TGTGCCAGCAGTCTCAAACCCAGCGGGGGGTTAAACATTCAGTACTTC. Translated: CASSLKPSGGLNIQYF.

This chain links TRBV7-2 with TRBJ2-4, with a possible D match to TRBD1 (5 bases). This CDR3 region has 14 residues. V lost 2 bases, J lost 5 bases, and 10 bases lay in between. Germline CDR1 reads SGHTA; CDR2 reads FQGNSA. The CDR3 nucleotides are TGTGCCAGCAGCTTATCCAGGGAACAAAACATTCAGTACTTC. Amino acid sequence: CASSLSREQNIQYF.

The table lists this clone with a count of one. The V call is TRBV7-6, the J call TRBJ2-1; 8 nucleotides agree with TRBD2. Germline CDR1 SGHVS, CDR2 FNYEAQ. The CDR3 totals 16 residues. Unmatched junction bases numbered 11, after V lost 5 bases and J lost 5 bases. CDR3 sequence reads: CASSRKRGILDNEQFF. The CDR3 DNA reads TGTGCCAGCAGCCGAAAGCGGGGGATCTTAGACAATGAGCAGTTCTTC.

The J gene is TRBJ1-1, the V gene TRBV6-1, with D possibly TRBD1 on 5 matching bases. With 5 bases removed from V and 8 bases from J, the gap between germline ends came to 12 bases. Per germline, CDR1 MNHNS and CDR2 SASEGT. The CDR3 spans 12 residues. For the CDR3, the DNA is TGTGCCAGCAGTCTAAAGGGGTGGGAAGCTTTCTTT. Residues: CASSLKGWEAFF.

This clone occurred a few times. The V and J genes are TRBV6-1 and TRBJ2-5, with 7 bases matching TRBD1. In germline, CDR1 is MNHNS, CDR2 SASEGT. V gave up 5 bases and J gave up 5 bases; unmatched junction bases: 11. This CDR3 is built from 15 residues. The CDR3 loop is CASSPYRGNTETQYF. The CDR3 coding sequence is TGTGCCAGCAGTCCTTACAGGGGTAACACGGAGACCCAGTACTTC.

The rearrangement uses TRBV7-9 and TRBJ2-1, with TRBD1 as a possible D gene (7 bases). From germline, CDR1 is SEHNR and CDR2 FQNEAQ (reference sequence). The CDR3 runs 13 residues. The ends were cut back, 1 base at V and 9 bases at J, with 10 bases in the middle. The CDR3 sequence is CASSLGRGREQFF. The CDR3 region has the DNA TGTGCCAGCAGCTTAGGGAGGGGGCGTGAGCAGTTCTTC.

This clone has only one observation. The rearrangement links TRBV6-5 to TRBJ1-1, with TRBD1 matching 7 bases. CDR1 MNHEY and CDR2 SVGAGI come from the germline V gene. CDR3 length: 13 residues. V lost 4 bases and J lost 7; bases outside the gene matches: 6. The CDR3 here is CASSLNRGLEAFF. The CDR3 nucleotides read TGTGCCAGCAGTTTAAACAGGGGACTTGAAGCTTTCTTT.

The CDR3 protein is CASSLVDRGTDTQYF. The CDR3 bases are TGCGCCAGCAGCTTGGTAGACAGAGGCACAGATACGCAGTATTTT. This chain links TRBV5-1 with TRBJ2-3; TRBD1 might be the D (5 bases). Deletions cut 0 bases from V and 1 base from J, with 9 bases between. The V gene's germline CDR1 is SGHRS and CDR2 YFSETQ. The CDR3 is 15 amino acids.